These 21 T cell receptor beta chains were all obtained from the same sample, sequenced in a study of shared clonotypes between healthy human individuals. Produced via immunoSEQ multiplex PCR; TCRdb's table is partial and in-frame only. The repertoire holds 950,000 to 1,100,000 clones, approximately 70% seen once, with about 1.5% in the top ten. The specimen was memory CD4+ T cells sorted from blood. As to subset: CD45RA-negative fraction. Receptors were obtained from a young man in good health.

This clone has a single count. V usage is TRBV5-1 and J usage is TRBJ1-5; D gene ambiguous. Trimming pared 7 bases from V and 4 bases from J, leaving 18 bases between. The germline CDR1 and CDR2 sequences are SGHRS and YFSETQ. The CDR3 is 15 amino acids. The CDR3 spells CASGPGTGINQPQHF. CDR3 in DNA: TGCGCCAGCGGGCCAGGAACGGGGATAAATCAGCCCCAGCATTTT. The variable domain in full, completed from reference TRBV5-1 and TRBJ1-5, reads KAGVTQTPRYLIKTRGQQVTLSCSPISGHRSVSWYQQTPGQGLQFLFEYFSETQRNKGNFPGRFSGRQFSNSRSEMNVSTLELGDSALYLCASGPGTGINQPQHFGDGTRLSIL.

This chain links TRBV11-2 with TRBJ2-5; the D call may be TRBD1 or TRBD2 (5 bases each). Germline-derived CDR1 and CDR2 are SGHAT and FQNNGV. Trimming cost V 5 bases and J 5 bases, with 12 bases left between them. This CDR3 has 13 residues. The CDR3 nucleotides are TGTGCCAGCAGCGGAGGACCAGGGGAGACCCAGTACTTC. This gives the protein CASSGGPGETQYF.

This chain links TRBV18 with TRBJ2-1; 7 nucleotides align to TRBD1. The V and J ends lost 4 bases and 4 bases, in that order; junction bases with no gene match: 10. CDR1 is KGHSH and CDR2 is LQKENI in the germline V gene. The CDR3 consists of 16 residues. The CDR3 DNA follows: TGTGCCAGCTCACTAATAAGAGGACAGGAGTACAATGAGCAGTTCTTC. It yields the protein CASSLIRGQEYNEQFF.

The chain has TRBV5-6 and TRBJ2-7, with TRBD1 identical over 7 bases. The CDR3 spans 14 residues. Germline CDR1 SGHDT, CDR2 YYEEEE. V shed 2 bases and J 5 bases; nucleotides not matched to a gene: 7. The CDR3 DNA reads as TGTGCCAGCAGCTTCCGGGACAGCATCAACGAGCAGTACTTC. Its translation is CASSFRDSINEQYF.

This clone has just one count. This chain uses TRBV10-1 with TRBJ2-1, with 8 nucleotides matching TRBD2. After removal of 3 bases from V and 0 bases from J, the junction contained 4 bases not matched to a gene. The CDR3 has 16 amino acids. The germline V gene has CDR1 WNHNN and CDR2 SYGVQD (reference sequence). CDR3 in amino acids: CASSDPGTSSYNEQFF. In nucleotides, the CDR3 is TGCGCCAGCAGTGACCCCGGGACTAGCTCCTACAATGAGCAGTTCTTC.

On this clone: Other DNA sequences from this sample encode an identical CDR3 as well. The genes are TRBV18 and TRBJ1-1, with D perhaps TRBD1 (5 bases). Trimming removed 3 bases from V and 2 bases from J, with 16 bases in between. The CDR3 runs to 16 residues. Germline V gene sequence: CDR1 KGHSH, CDR2 LQKENI. The CDR3 nucleotides are TGTGCCAGCTCACCTCTATCTGGGCAGGGCAACACTGAAGCTTTCTTT. Its translation is CASSPLSGQGNTEAFF.

This clone was seen a handful of times. The CDR3 region is CASNHGTPASPLHF. The CDR3 DNA reads as TGTGCCAGCAACCATGGAACTCCTGCCTCACCCCTCCACTTT. This rearrangement joins TRBV7-8 to TRBJ1-6; unclear D gene. V lost 7 bases and J lost 10, with 17 bases in between. The CDR3 has 14 amino acids. The germline V gene encodes CDR1 SGHVS and CDR2 FQNEAQ.

The V call is TRBV5-1, the J call TRBJ2-1, with D perhaps matching TRBD1 (7 bases). The germline V gene has CDR1 SGHRS and CDR2 YFSETQ. V dropped 2 bases and J dropped 7 bases, with 16 bases sitting between them. The CDR3 loop spans 15 amino acids. This CDR3 reads CASSFEGGAGNEQFF. CDR3 nucleotides: TGCGCCAGCAGCTTTGAAGGGGGCGCGGGAAATGAGCAGTTCTTC.

This rearrangement joins TRBV2 to TRBJ1-1; no clear D. The CDR3 loop spans 14 amino acids. V lost 6 bases, J lost 0 bases, and 11 bases lay in between. Germline V gene sequence: CDR1 SNHLY, CDR2 FYNNEI. CDR3 protein: CASSPEGLNTEAFF. The CDR3 bases are TGTGCCAGCAGCCCCGAGGGTTTGAACACTGAAGCTTTCTTT. Based on the CDR3 plus reference TRBV2 and TRBJ1-1, the full variable domain is EPEVTQTPSHQVTQMGQEVILRCVPISNHLYFYWYRQILGQKVEFLVSFYNNEISEKSEIFDDQFSVERPDGSNFTLKIRSTKLEDSAMYFCASSPEGLNTEAFFGQGTRLTVV.

V and J are TRBV10-3 and TRBJ2-1; 8 bases fit TRBD1. This CDR3 is 15 amino acids long. V gave up 6 bases and J gave up 7 bases; unmatched junction bases: 11. CDR1 ENHRY and CDR2 SYGVKD come from the germline V gene. The CDR3 bases are TGTGCCATCAGAGGAGACAGGGGCCCTCTGAATGAGCAGTTCTTC. Its translation is CAIRGDRGPLNEQFF.

This chain joins TRBV4-1 and TRBJ1-4, with TRBD1 identical over 8 bases. CDR3 size: 15 residues. CDR1 and CDR2 (germline): MGHRA, YSYEKL. V shed 0 bases and J 8 bases; nucleotides not matched to a gene: 5. For the CDR3, the DNA is TGCGCCAGCAGCCAAGATTGGACAGGGACGGAAAAACTGTTTTTT. Its translation is CASSQDWTGTEKLFF.

The rearrangement links TRBV30 to TRBJ1-4; D might be TRBD1 (5 bases). The CDR3 loop spans 14 amino acids. Germline values: CDR1 GTSNPN, CDR2 SVGIG (reference sequence). V shed 5 bases and J shed 2 bases, with 12 bases lying between them. Written as DNA, the CDR3 is TGTGCCTGGCCTGTGGGGGGGACTAATGAAAAACTGTTTTTT. Translation: CAWPVGGTNEKLFF.

The chain has TRBV7-9 and TRBJ1-1; 7 bases are shared with TRBD1. CDR1 and CDR2 (germline): SEHNR, FQNEAQ (reference sequence). The CDR3 is made up of 14 amino acids. The ends lost 5 bases at V and 2 bases at J; junction bases unmatched: 5. The CDR3 loop is CASSQGQSNTEAFF. The CDR3 nucleotides read TGTGCCAGCAGCCAGGGACAGAGCAACACTGAAGCTTTCTTT.

V is TRBV5-6 and J is TRBJ1-4; D is undetermined. This CDR3 has 16 amino acids. Looked up from germline, CDR1 is SGHDT and CDR2 is YYEEEE. The V gene lost 3 bases and the J gene lost 0 bases, with 12 bases spanning the gap. The CDR3 DNA reads as TGTGCCAGCAGCTCCGTTTCCCAGACAACTAATGAAAAACTGTTTTTT. Translation gives CASSSVSQTTNEKLFF.

The V and J genes are TRBV7-6 and TRBJ2-7; D may be TRBD2 (5 bases). The CDR3 is 14 residues long. Germline V gene sequence: CDR1 SGHVS, CDR2 FNYEAQ. V lost 2 bases to trimming and J lost 2 bases, with 10 bases between them. The CDR3 sequence: CASSLQRQTYEQYF. CDR3 sequence (DNA): TGTGCCAGCAGCTTACAGCGGCAAACCTACGAGCAGTACTTC.

The gene calls are TRBV5-8 and TRBJ1-5; no reliable D call. Deletions cut 2 bases from V and 0 bases from J, with 9 bases between. Looked up from germline, CDR1 is SGHTS and CDR2 is YDEGEE. The CDR3 has 15 amino acids. The DNA for the CDR3 is TGTGCCAGCAGCTTATCTTTCAGTAGCAATCAGCCCCAGCATTTT. Its translation is CASSLSFSSNQPQHF. Drawing the rest from reference TRBV5-8 and TRBJ1-5, the complete variable domain is EAGVTQSPTHLIKTRGQQATLRCSPISGHTSVYWYQQALGLGLQFLLWYDEGEERNRGNFPPRFSGRQFPNYSSELNVNALELEDSALYLCASSLSFSSNQPQHFGDGTRLSIL.

This clone has just a few counts. The same CDR3 is also encoded by other DNA sequences in this sample. The chain combines TRBV15 with TRBJ1-5; possible D gene TRBD1, 6 bases. Deletions cut 0 bases from V and 7 bases from J, with 13 bases between. This CDR3 contains 15 residues. Germline lookup yields CDR1 LNHNV and CDR2 YYDKDF (reference sequence). The CDR3 DNA reads as TGTGCCACCAGCAGAGATTGGGGGGGCGACCAGCCCCAGCATTTT. This encodes CATSRDWGGDQPQHF.

This clone was detected only a few times. The chain uses TRBV5-1 and TRBJ1-5; 7 bases fit TRBD1. Germline V CDR1 and CDR2: SGHRS, YFSETQ. The ends lost 4 bases at V and 9 bases at J; junction bases unmatched: 7. This CDR3 is 13 amino acids long. The CDR3 here is CASSGTGEGPQHF. The CDR3, as DNA: TGCGCCAGCAGCGGTACAGGGGAAGGGCCCCAGCATTTT.

The gene calls are TRBV6-6 and TRBJ2-7; tentatively, D is TRBD1 (6 bases). Germline V gives CDR1 MNHNY, CDR2 SVGAGI (reference sequence). The CDR3 runs 10 residues. V was trimmed by 5 bases and J by 8 bases, leaving 7 bases between them. The CDR3: CASSDRKQYF. Here the CDR3 DNA reads TGTGCCAGCAGTGACAGGAAGCAGTACTTC.

The rearrangement links TRBV5-4 to TRBJ2-7; possibly TRBD1 for D (6 bases). Trimming pared 0 bases from V and 4 bases from J, leaving 14 bases between. The germline V gene has CDR1 SGHNT and CDR2 YYREEE (reference sequence). There are 15 residues in the CDR3. CDR3 in amino acids: CASSLAGTTGYEQYF. The CDR3 DNA sequence: TGTGCCAGCAGCTTGGCGGGGACCACAGGGTACGAGCAGTACTTC.

This chain connects TRBV12-5 to TRBJ2-5; 11 nucleotides line up with TRBD2. In germline, CDR1 is LGHNT, CDR2 FRNRAP. CDR3 length: 16 residues. The ends lost 5 bases at V and 0 bases at J; junction bases unmatched: 5. The CDR3 nucleotides read TGTGCTAGTGGTGCACCGGGACTAGCGGACCAAGAGACCCAGTACTTC. Translated: CASGAPGLADQETQYF. Combining the CDR3 with reference TRBV12-5 and TRBJ2-5 gives the whole variable domain DARVTQTPRHKVTEMGQEVTMRCQPILGHNTVFWYRQTMMQGLELLAYFRNRAPLDDSGMPKDRFSAEMPDATLATLKIQPSEPRDSAVYFCASGAPGLADQETQYFGPGTRLLVL.